This is a list of T cell receptor beta chains from one sample in a study of blood T cell repertoires in COVID-19. Profiled with immunoSEQ multiplex PCR; TCRdb holds only in-frame clones, not every one. Found here are over 200,000 clones, 85% to 90% of them singletons; the top ten hold 2% to 3%. The sample comprised peripheral blood. Every receptor here comes from a man aged 25 to 45 with COVID-19, enrolled during active disease. Both conserved end residues are part of each CDR3. D genes are given only for firm matches. The size field is filled for only some rows; it gives once, few, many or a size class.

CDR3 protein: CASSLHQGRGEKLFF
CDR3 DNA: TGTGCCAGCAGCTTACACCAGGGGAGGGGTGAAAAACTGTTTTTT
V gene: TRBV7-6
clone size: few
J gene: TRBJ1-4
D gene: -

CDR3 protein: CASSQGGVRNEAFF
CDR3 DNA: TGTGCCAGCAGCCAAGGGGGCGTGAGGAATGAAGCTTTCTTT
V gene: TRBV4-2
clone size: -
J gene: TRBJ1-1
D gene: -

CDR3 protein: CASSFGGALGNTEAFF
CDR3 DNA: TGTGCCAGCAGTTTTGGTGGGGCTTTAGGGAACACTGAAGCTTTCTTT
V gene: TRBV28
clone size: once
J gene: TRBJ1-1
D gene: -

CDR3 protein: CASSKGQRANTGELFF
CDR3 DNA: TGTGCCAGCAGCAAAGGTCAGCGCGCGAACACCGGGGAGCTGTTTTTT
V gene: TRBV21-1
clone size: -
J gene: TRBJ2-2
D gene: -

CDR3 protein: CASSLWGTSGSTYRSGEQFF
CDR3 DNA: TGTGCCAGCAGTTTATGGGGGACTAGCGGGAGTACTTACCGTAGCGGTGAGCAGTTCTTC
V gene: TRBV28
clone size: once
J gene: TRBJ2-1
D gene: TRBD2

CDR3 protein: CASSRKEDSPLHF
CDR3 DNA: TGTGCCAGCAGCCGCAAGGAGGATTCACCCCTCCACTTT
V gene: TRBV7-8
clone size: -
J gene: TRBJ1-6
D gene: -

CDR3 protein: CASSLEGAISNQPQHF
CDR3 DNA: TGTGCCAGCAGCTTAGAGGGGGCAATTAGCAATCAGCCCCAGCATTTT
V gene: TRBV7-2
clone size: -
J gene: TRBJ1-5
D gene: TRBD1

CDR3 protein: CASSLVAGQGTDTQYF
CDR3 DNA: TGTGCCAGCAGCTTAGTCGCGGGACAGGGTACAGATACGCAGTATTTT
V gene: TRBV13
clone size: -
J gene: TRBJ2-3
D gene: TRBD1

CDR3 protein: CASSDKNTEAFF
CDR3 DNA: TGCGCCAGCAGCGACAAGAACACTGAAGCTTTCTTT
V gene: TRBV10-2
clone size: few
J gene: TRBJ1-1
D gene: -

CDR3 protein: CASSPQESTDTQYF
CDR3 DNA: TGTGCCAGCTCACCGCAGGAAAGCACAGATACGCAGTATTTT
V gene: TRBV18
clone size: -
J gene: TRBJ2-3
D gene: -

CDR3 protein: CASSRNLAGVNSPLHF
CDR3 DNA: TGCGCCAGCAGCCGAAATTTGGCAGGCGTTAATTCACCCCTCCACTTT
V gene: TRBV4-3
clone size: -
J gene: TRBJ1-6
D gene: -

CDR3 protein: CASIFDRYSNQPQHF
CDR3 DNA: TGTGCCAGCATTTTCGACAGGTATAGCAATCAGCCCCAGCATTTT
V gene: TRBV2
clone size: -
J gene: TRBJ1-5
D gene: -

CDR3 protein: CASSLDRQGNYGYTF
CDR3 DNA: TGTGCCAGCAGCTTAGACCGCCAGGGTAACTATGGCTACACCTTC
V gene: TRBV7-2
clone size: -
J gene: TRBJ1-2
D gene: -

CDR3 protein: CAISKDRDYGYTF
CDR3 DNA: TGTGCCATCTCTAAGGACAGGGACTATGGCTACACCTTC
V gene: TRBV10-3
clone size: -
J gene: TRBJ1-2
D gene: TRBD1

CDR3 protein: CASSIGRTSGSSNEQFF
CDR3 DNA: TGTGCCAGTAGTATAGGTCGGACTAGCGGGAGCTCGAATGAGCAGTTCTTC
V gene: TRBV19
clone size: -
J gene: TRBJ2-1
D gene: TRBD2

CDR3 protein: CASSEANTGELFF
CDR3 DNA: TGTGCCTCCAGCGAAGCGAACACCGGGGAGCTGTTTTTT
V gene: TRBV19
clone size: -
J gene: TRBJ2-2
D gene: -

CDR3 protein: CASSYYSSYEQYF
CDR3 DNA: TGTGCCAGCAGTTACTACAGCTCCTACGAGCAGTACTTC
V gene: TRBV6-5
clone size: -
J gene: TRBJ2-7
D gene: -

CDR3 protein: CASSLGAGRYEQYF
CDR3 DNA: TGTGCCAGCAGCTTAGGTGCGGGGCGATACGAGCAGTACTTC
V gene: TRBV7-3
clone size: -
J gene: TRBJ2-7
D gene: -

CDR3 protein: CASAGTGGNQPQHF
CDR3 DNA: TGTGCCAGCGCCGGGACAGGGGGCAATCAGCCCCAGCATTTT
V gene: TRBV2
clone size: -
J gene: TRBJ1-5
D gene: TRBD1

CDR3 protein: CATSPRGRLNTEAFF
CDR3 DNA: TGTGCCACCAGCCCACGGGGAAGATTGAACACTGAAGCTTTCTTT
V gene: TRBV15
clone size: once
J gene: TRBJ1-1
D gene: -

CDR3 protein: CASSRTGPGYGYTF
CDR3 DNA: TGTGCCAGCAGCCGGACAGGGCCGGGCTATGGCTACACCTTC
V gene: TRBV5-6
clone size: -
J gene: TRBJ1-2
D gene: TRBD1

CDR3 protein: CSVAWGPADEGQYF
CDR3 DNA: TGCAGCGTTGCGTGGGGGCCAGCCGACGAGGGGCAGTACTTC
V gene: TRBV29-1
clone size: -
J gene: TRBJ2-7
D gene: -

CDR3 protein: CASSMYLGGHQPQHF
CDR3 DNA: TGTGCCAGTAGTATGTATTTGGGAGGGCATCAGCCCCAGCATTTT
V gene: TRBV19
clone size: many
J gene: TRBJ1-5
D gene: -

CDR3 protein: CASSFHITGGPSNTEAFF
CDR3 DNA: TGTGCCAGCAGCTTCCATATTACAGGGGGCCCTTCAAACACTGAAGCTTTCTTT
V gene: TRBV5-5
clone size: few
J gene: TRBJ1-1
D gene: TRBD1

CDR3 protein: CASSLLGANTEAFF
CDR3 DNA: TGCGCCAGCAGCTTGCTGGGAGCGAACACTGAAGCTTTCTTT
V gene: TRBV5-1
clone size: -
J gene: TRBJ1-1
D gene: -

CDR3 protein: CASSPNAGSTSGANVLTF
CDR3 DNA: TGTGCCAGCTCACCAAACGCGGGGTCCACGTCTGGGGCCAACGTCCTGACTTTC
V gene: TRBV18
clone size: -
J gene: TRBJ2-6
D gene: -

CDR3 protein: CASSFRRTSGGQREQFF
CDR3 DNA: TGTGCCAGCAGCTTTAGGAGAACTAGCGGGGGTCAACGGGAGCAGTTCTTC
V gene: TRBV7-2
clone size: -
J gene: TRBJ2-1
D gene: TRBD2

CDR3 protein: CATSRYTGQGYEQYF
CDR3 DNA: TGTGCCACCAGCAGATATACAGGACAGGGCTACGAGCAGTACTTC
V gene: TRBV15
clone size: -
J gene: TRBJ2-7
D gene: TRBD1

CDR3 protein: CASSPASGTNSYNSPLHF
CDR3 DNA: TGTGCCAGCTCGCCGGCCTCCGGGACAAACTCCTATAATTCACCCCTCCACTTT
V gene: TRBV27
clone size: -
J gene: TRBJ1-6
D gene: -

CDR3 protein: CASSPLGRRQGVRTEAFF
CDR3 DNA: TGTGCCAGCTCACCCCTCGGACGACGACAGGGGGTCCGGACTGAAGCTTTCTTT
V gene: TRBV18
clone size: -
J gene: TRBJ1-1
D gene: TRBD1

CDR3 protein: CAISESIAGGALNSPLHF
CDR3 DNA: TGTGCCATCAGTGAGTCGATCGCGGGGGGCGCCTTAAATTCACCCCTCCACTTT
V gene: TRBV10-3
clone size: -
J gene: TRBJ1-6
D gene: -

CDR3 protein: CASSYSDRDRAYEQYF
CDR3 DNA: TGTGCCAGCAGTTACTCTGACCGGGACAGAGCCTACGAGCAGTACTTC
V gene: TRBV6-6
clone size: -
J gene: TRBJ2-7
D gene: TRBD1

CDR3 protein: CASREVSYEQYF
CDR3 DNA: TGTGCCAGCAGAGAGGTCTCCTACGAGCAGTACTTC
V gene: TRBV21-1
clone size: -
J gene: TRBJ2-7
D gene: -

CDR3 protein: CASSLQGRAIINEQFF
CDR3 DNA: TGTGCCAGCAGCTTGCAGGGGAGGGCCATAATCAATGAGCAGTTCTTC
V gene: TRBV5-4
clone size: -
J gene: TRBJ2-1
D gene: -

CDR3 protein: CASSLQGAYEQYF
CDR3 DNA: TGTGCCAGCAGTCTACAGGGGGCCTACGAGCAGTACTTC
V gene: TRBV6-1
clone size: -
J gene: TRBJ2-7
D gene: TRBD1

CDR3 protein: CSVNAGDGTGHEKLFF
CDR3 DNA: TGCAGCGTTAATGCTGGCGACGGGACAGGCCATGAAAAACTGTTTTTT
V gene: TRBV29-1
clone size: -
J gene: TRBJ1-4
D gene: TRBD1

CDR3 protein: CASSEPRTGALYNEQFF
CDR3 DNA: TGTGCCAGTAGTGAGCCTCGGACAGGGGCTTTGTACAATGAGCAGTTCTTC
V gene: TRBV19
clone size: -
J gene: TRBJ2-1
D gene: TRBD1

CDR3 protein: CASRETALSNYGYTF
CDR3 DNA: TGTGCCAGTAGAGAGACAGCCCTCTCCAACTATGGCTACACCTTC
V gene: TRBV19
clone size: -
J gene: TRBJ1-2
D gene: -

CDR3 protein: CATSEPGSGLYEQFF
CDR3 DNA: TGTGCCACCAGTGAACCGGGGTCGGGGTTATATGAGCAGTTCTTC
V gene: TRBV24-1
clone size: -
J gene: TRBJ2-1
D gene: -

CDR3 protein: CSVDHPGQNYGYTF
CDR3 DNA: TGCAGCGTTGATCACCCGGGACAGAACTATGGCTACACCTTC
V gene: TRBV29-1
clone size: -
J gene: TRBJ1-2
D gene: TRBD1

CDR3 protein: CATATGELGIQYF
CDR3 DNA: TGTGCCACCGCGACAGGGGAACTTGGCATTCAGTACTTC
V gene: TRBV6-4
clone size: -
J gene: TRBJ2-4
D gene: TRBD1

CDR3 protein: CASSQDLGTGAIYQPQHF
CDR3 DNA: TGCGCCAGCAGCCAAGATTTGGGGACAGGGGCCATCTATCAGCCCCAGCATTTT
V gene: TRBV4-3
clone size: -
J gene: TRBJ1-5
D gene: TRBD1

CDR3 protein: CASNFGGGGELFF
CDR3 DNA: TGTGCCAGTAATTTCGGGGGAGGCGGGGAGCTGTTTTTT
V gene: TRBV19
clone size: -
J gene: TRBJ2-2
D gene: -

CDR3 protein: CASSQWTGGDRPGELFF
CDR3 DNA: TGTGCCAGCAGCCAATGGACAGGGGGCGATAGGCCCGGGGAGCTGTTTTTT
V gene: TRBV3-1/TRBV3-2
clone size: once
J gene: TRBJ2-2
D gene: TRBD1

CDR3 protein: CASSPDSGNVLTF
CDR3 DNA: TGCGCCAGCAGCCCGGATTCGGGCAACGTCCTGACTTTC
V gene: TRBV5-1
clone size: -
J gene: TRBJ2-6
D gene: -

CDR3 protein: CSASTVGGTMGYNEQFF
CDR3 DNA: TGCAGTGCTAGTACGGTAGGCGGGACCATGGGGTACAATGAGCAGTTCTTC
V gene: TRBV20-1
clone size: once
J gene: TRBJ2-1
D gene: -

CDR3 protein: CASGIQGWRGYTF
CDR3 DNA: TGTGCCAGCGGAATACAGGGATGGAGGGGCTACACCTTC
V gene: TRBV6-5
clone size: -
J gene: TRBJ1-2
D gene: -

CDR3 protein: CSVAGASTEAFF
CDR3 DNA: TGCAGCGTTGCAGGGGCAAGCACTGAAGCTTTCTTT
V gene: TRBV29-1
clone size: -
J gene: TRBJ1-1
D gene: -